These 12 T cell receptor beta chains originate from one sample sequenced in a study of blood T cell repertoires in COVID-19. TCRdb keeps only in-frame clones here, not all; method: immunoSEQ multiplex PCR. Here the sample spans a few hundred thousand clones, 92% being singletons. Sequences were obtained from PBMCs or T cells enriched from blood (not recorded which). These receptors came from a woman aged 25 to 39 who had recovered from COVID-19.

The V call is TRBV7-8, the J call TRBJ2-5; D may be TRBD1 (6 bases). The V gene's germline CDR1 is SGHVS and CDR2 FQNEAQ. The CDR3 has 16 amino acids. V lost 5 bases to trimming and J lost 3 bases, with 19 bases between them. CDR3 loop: CASSRGQTGTKETQYF. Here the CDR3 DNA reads TGTGCCAGCAGCCGAGGGCAAACCGGGACAAAAGAGACCCAGTACTTC.

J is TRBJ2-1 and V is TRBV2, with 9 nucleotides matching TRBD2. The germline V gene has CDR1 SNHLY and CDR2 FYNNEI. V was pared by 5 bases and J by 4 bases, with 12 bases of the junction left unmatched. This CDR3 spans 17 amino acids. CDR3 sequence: CASSPTTLAGFYNEQFF. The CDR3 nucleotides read TGTGCCAGCAGTCCTACTACCCTAGCGGGGTTTTACAATGAGCAGTTCTTC.

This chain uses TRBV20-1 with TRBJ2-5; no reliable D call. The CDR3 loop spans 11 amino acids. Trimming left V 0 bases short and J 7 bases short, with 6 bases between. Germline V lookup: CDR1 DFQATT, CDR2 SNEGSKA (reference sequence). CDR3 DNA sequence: TGCAGTGCTAGAGATCGAGGGACCCAGTACTTC. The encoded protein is CSARDRGTQYF.

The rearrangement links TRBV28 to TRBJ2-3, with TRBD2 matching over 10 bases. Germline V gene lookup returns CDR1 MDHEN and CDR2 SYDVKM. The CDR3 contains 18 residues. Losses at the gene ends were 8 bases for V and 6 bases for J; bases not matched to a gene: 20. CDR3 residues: CASLASGSYGSTTDTQYF. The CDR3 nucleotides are TGTGCCAGCTTGGCTAGCGGGAGCTATGGCTCGACTACGGATACGCAGTATTTT. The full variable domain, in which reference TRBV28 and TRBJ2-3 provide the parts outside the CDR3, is DVKVTQSSRYLVKRTGEKVFLECVQDMDHENMFWYRQDPGLGLRLIYFSYDVKMKEKGDIPEGYSVSREKKERFSLILESASTNQTSMYLCASLASGSYGSTTDTQYFGPGTRLTVL.

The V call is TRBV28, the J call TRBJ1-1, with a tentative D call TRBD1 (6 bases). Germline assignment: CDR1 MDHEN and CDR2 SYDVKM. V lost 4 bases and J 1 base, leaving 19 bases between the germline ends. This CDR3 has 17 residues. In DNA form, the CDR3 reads TGTGCCAGCAGTTCAATCGGGGGGCAGGGTACGAACACTGAAGCTTTCTTT. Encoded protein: CASSSIGGQGTNTEAFF.

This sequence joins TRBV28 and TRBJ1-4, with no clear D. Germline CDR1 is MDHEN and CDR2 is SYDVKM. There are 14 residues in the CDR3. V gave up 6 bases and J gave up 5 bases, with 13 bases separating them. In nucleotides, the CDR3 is TGTGCCAGCAGCTCCCCCCCGCGAAATGAAAAACTGTTTTTT. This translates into CASSSPPRNEKLFF.

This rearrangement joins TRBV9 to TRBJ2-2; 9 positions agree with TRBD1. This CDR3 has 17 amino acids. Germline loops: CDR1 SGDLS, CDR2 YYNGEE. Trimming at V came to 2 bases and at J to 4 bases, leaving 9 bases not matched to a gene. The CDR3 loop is CASSVTPGQGPTGELFF. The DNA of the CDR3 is TGTGCCAGCAGCGTCACCCCGGGACAGGGCCCCACCGGGGAGCTGTTTTTT. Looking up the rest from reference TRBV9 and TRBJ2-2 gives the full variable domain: DSGVTQTPKHLITATGQRVTLRCSPRSGDLSVYWYQQSLDQGLQFLIQYYNGEERAKGNILERFSAQQFPDLHSELNLSSLELGDSALYFCASSVTPGQGPTGELFFGEGSRLTVL.

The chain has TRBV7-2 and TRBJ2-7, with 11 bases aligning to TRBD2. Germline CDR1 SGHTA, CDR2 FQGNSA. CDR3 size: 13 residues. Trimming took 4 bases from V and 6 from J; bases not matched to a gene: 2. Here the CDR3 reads CASSWLAGGEQYF. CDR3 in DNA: TGTGCCAGCAGCTGGCTAGCGGGGGGCGAGCAGTACTTC. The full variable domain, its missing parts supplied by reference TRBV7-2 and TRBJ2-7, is GAGVSQSPSNKVTEKGKDVELRCDPISGHTALYWYRQSLGQGLEFLIYFQGNSAPDKSGLPSDRFSAERTGGSVSTLTIQRTQQEDSAVYLCASSWLAGGEQYFGPGTRLTVT.

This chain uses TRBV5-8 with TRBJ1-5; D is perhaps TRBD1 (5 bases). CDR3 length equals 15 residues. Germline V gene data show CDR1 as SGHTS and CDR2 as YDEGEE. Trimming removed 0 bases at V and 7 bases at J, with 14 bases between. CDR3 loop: CASSLEAGNIQPQHF. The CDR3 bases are TGTGCCAGCAGCTTGGAAGCAGGGAATATCCAGCCCCAGCATTTT.

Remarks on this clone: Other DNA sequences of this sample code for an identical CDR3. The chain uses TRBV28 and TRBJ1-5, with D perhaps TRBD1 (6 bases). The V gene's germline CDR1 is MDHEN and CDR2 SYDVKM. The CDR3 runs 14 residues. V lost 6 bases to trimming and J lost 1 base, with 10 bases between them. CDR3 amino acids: CASRPQGSNQPQHF. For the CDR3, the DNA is TGTGCCAGCAGACCGCAGGGGAGCAATCAGCCCCAGCATTTT.

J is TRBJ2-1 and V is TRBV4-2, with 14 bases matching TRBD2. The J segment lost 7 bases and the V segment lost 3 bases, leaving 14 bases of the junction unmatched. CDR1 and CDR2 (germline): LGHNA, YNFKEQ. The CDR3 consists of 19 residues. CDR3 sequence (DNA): TGTGCCAGCAGCCATGCGACTAGCGGGGGGGCCGAGAGGGAAAATGAGCAGTTCTTC. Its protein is CASSHATSGGAERENEQFF.

The CDR3 spells CASSLRSAGRATNEKLFF. The CDR3 nucleotides read TGTGCCAGCAGCTTGAGGTCCGCGGGGAGAGCAACTAATGAAAAACTGTTTTTT. The V gene is TRBV7-9, the J gene TRBJ1-4; D gene ambiguous. The germline V and J ends were trimmed by 3 bases and 0 bases, with 17 bases remaining between them. Germline V gene lookup returns CDR1 SEHNR and CDR2 FQNEAQ (reference sequence). The CDR3 sequence is 18 residues long.